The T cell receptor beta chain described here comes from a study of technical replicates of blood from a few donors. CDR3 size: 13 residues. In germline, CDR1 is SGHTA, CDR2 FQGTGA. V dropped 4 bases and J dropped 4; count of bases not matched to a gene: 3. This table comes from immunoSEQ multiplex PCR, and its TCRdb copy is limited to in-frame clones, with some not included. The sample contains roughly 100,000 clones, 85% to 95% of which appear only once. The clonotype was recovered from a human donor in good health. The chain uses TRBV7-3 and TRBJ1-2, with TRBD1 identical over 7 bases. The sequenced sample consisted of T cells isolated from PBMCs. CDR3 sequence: CASSSGTVYGYTF. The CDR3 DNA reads TGTGCCAGCAGCTCCGGGACAGTCTATGGCTACACCTTC.